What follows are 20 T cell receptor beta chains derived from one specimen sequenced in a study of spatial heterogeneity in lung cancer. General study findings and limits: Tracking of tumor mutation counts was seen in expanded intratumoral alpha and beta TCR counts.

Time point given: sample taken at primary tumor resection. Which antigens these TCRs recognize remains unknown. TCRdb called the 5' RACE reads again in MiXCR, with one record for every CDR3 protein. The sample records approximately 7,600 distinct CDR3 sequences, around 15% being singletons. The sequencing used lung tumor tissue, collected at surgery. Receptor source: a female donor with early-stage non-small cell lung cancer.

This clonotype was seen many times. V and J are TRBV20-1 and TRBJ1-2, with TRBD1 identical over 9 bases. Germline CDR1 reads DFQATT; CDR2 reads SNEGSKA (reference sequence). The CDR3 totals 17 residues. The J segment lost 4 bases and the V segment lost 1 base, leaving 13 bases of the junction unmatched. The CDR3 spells CSARAGTGFGFVYGYTF. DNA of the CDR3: TGCAGTGCTAGAGCCGGGACAGGGTTCGGATTTGTCTATGGCTACACCTTC.

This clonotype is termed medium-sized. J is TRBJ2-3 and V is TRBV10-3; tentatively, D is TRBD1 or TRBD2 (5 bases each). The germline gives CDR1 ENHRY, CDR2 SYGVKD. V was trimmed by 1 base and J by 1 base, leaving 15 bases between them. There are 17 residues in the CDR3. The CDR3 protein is CAISEFKGARGTDTQYF. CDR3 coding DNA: TGTGCCATCAGTGAGTTCAAAGGGGCGCGGGGCACAGATACGCAGTATTTT.

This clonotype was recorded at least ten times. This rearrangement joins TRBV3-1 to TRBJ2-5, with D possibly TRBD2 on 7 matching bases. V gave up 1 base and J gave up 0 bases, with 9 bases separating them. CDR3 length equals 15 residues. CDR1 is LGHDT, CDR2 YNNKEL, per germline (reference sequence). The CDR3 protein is CASSQGGGYQETQYF. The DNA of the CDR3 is TGTGCCAGCAGCCAAGGCGGGGGCTACCAAGAGACCCAGTACTTC.

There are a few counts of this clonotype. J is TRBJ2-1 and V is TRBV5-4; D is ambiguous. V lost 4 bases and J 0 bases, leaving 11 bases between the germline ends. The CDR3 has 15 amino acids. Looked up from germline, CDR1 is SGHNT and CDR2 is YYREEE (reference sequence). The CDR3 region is CASSPDGISYNEQFF. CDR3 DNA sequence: TGTGCCAGCAGCCCGGACGGAATCTCCTACAATGAGCAGTTCTTC. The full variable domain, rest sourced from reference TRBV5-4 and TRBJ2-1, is ETGVTQSPTHLIKTRGQQVTLRCSSQSGHNTVSWYQQALGQGPQFIFQYYREEENGRGNFPPRFSGLQFPNYSSELNVNALELDDSALYLCASSPDGISYNEQFFGPGTRLTVL.

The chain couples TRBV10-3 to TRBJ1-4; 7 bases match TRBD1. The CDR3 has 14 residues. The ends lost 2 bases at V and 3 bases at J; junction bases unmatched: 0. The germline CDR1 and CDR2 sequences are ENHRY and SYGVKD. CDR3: CAISEDRANEKLFF. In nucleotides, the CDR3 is TGTGCCATCAGTGAGGACAGGGCTAATGAAAAACTGTTTTTT.

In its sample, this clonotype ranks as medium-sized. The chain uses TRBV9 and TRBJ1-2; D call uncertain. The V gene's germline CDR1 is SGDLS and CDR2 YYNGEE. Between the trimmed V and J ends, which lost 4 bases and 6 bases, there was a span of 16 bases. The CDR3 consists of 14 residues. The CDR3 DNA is TGTGCCAGCAGCTCAACGCAGGTGGGAGATGGCTACACCTTC. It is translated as CASSSTQVGDGYTF.

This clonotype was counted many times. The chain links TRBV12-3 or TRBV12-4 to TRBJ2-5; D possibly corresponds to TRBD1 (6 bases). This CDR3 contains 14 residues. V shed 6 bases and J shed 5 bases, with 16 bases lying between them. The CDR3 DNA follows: TGTGCCAGCAGCCCGGGCGCAGGGGAGGAGACCCAGTACTTC. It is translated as CASSPGAGEETQYF.

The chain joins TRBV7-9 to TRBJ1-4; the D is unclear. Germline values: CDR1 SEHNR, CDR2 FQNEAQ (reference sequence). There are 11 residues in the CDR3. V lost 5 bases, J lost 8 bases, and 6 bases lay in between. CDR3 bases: TGTGCCAGCAGCCAGTCCGAAAAACTGTTTTTT. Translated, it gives CASSQSEKLFF.

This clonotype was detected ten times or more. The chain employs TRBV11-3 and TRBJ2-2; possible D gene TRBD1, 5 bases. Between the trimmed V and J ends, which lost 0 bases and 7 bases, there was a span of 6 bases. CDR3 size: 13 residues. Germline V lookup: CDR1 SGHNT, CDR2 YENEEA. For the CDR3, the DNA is TGTGCCAGCAGCTTAGACAGGGACGGGGAGCTGTTTTTT. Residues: CASSLDRDGELFF.

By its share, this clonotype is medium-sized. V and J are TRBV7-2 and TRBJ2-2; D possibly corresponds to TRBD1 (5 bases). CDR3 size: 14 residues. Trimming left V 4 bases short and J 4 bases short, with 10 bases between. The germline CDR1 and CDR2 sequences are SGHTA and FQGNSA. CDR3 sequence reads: CASSYNRLTGELFF. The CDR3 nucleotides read TGTGCCAGCAGCTACAACAGGCTCACCGGGGAGCTGTTTTTT.

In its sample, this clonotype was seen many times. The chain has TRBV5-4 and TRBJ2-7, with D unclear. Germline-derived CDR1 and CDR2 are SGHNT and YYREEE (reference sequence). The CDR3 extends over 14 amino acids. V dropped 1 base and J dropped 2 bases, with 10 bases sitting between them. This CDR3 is CASSLSQSTYEQYF. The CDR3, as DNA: TGTGCCAGCAGCTTGTCCCAGAGTACCTACGAGCAGTACTTC.

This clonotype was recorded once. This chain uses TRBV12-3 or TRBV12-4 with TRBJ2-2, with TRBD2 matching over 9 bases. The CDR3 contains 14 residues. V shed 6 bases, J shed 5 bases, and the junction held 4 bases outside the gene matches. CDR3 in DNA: TGTGCCAGCAGGGGACTAGCCTCAACCGGGGAGCTGTTTTTT. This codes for CASRGLASTGELFF.

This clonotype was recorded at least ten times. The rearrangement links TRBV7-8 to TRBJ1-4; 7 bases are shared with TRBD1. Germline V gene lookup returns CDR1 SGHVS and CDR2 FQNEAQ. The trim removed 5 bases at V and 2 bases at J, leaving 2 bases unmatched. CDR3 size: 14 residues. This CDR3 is CASSPGQTNEKLFF. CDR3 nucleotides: TGTGCCAGCAGCCCGGGACAGACTAATGAAAAACTGTTTTTT.

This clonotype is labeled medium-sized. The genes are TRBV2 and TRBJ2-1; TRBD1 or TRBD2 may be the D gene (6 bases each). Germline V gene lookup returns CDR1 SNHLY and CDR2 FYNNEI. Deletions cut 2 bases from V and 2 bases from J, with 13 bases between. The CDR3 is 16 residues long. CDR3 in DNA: TGTGCCAGCAGTGAATGGGGGGCCAGGACCTACAATGAGCAGTTCTTC. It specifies CASSEWGARTYNEQFF.

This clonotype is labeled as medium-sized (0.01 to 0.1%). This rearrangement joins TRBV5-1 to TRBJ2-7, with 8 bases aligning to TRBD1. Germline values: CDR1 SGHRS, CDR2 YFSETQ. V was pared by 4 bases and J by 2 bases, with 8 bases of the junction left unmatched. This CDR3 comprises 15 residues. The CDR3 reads CASSDRDRLTYEQYF. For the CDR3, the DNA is TGCGCCAGCAGCGACCGGGACAGGTTAACCTACGAGCAGTACTTC.

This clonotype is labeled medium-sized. The CDR3 spells CSANPDHSYEQYF. The CDR3 DNA follows: TGCAGTGCTAACCCGGACCACTCCTACGAGCAGTACTTC. This chain joins TRBV20-1 and TRBJ2-7, with D hard to call. The CDR3 runs 13 residues. Germline V gives CDR1 DFQATT, CDR2 SNEGSKA (reference sequence). Between the trimmed V and J ends, which lost 4 bases and 0 bases, there was a span of 10 bases.

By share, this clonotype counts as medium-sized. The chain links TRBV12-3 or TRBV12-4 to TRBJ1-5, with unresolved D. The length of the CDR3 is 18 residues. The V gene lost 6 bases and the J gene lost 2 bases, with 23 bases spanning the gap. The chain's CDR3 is CASSTARGRRDGNQPQHF. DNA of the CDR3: TGTGCCAGCAGCACCGCCCGAGGCAGGCGGGATGGCAATCAGCCCCAGCATTTT.

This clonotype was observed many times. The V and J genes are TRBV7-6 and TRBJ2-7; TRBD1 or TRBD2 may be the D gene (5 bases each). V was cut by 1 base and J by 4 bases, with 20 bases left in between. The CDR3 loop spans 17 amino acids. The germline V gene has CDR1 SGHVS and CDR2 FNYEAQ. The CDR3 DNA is TGTGCCAGCAGCTTAGTACCGCCGGGACCCGGAAAATACGAGCAGTACTTC. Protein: CASSLVPPGPGKYEQYF.

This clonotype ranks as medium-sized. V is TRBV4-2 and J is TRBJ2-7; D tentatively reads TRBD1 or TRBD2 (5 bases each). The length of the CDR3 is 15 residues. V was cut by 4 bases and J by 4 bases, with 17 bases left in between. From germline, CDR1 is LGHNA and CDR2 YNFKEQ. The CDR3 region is CASSRQRGPLYEQYF. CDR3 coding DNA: TGTGCCAGCAGCCGTCAAAGGGGACCCCTATACGAGCAGTACTTC.

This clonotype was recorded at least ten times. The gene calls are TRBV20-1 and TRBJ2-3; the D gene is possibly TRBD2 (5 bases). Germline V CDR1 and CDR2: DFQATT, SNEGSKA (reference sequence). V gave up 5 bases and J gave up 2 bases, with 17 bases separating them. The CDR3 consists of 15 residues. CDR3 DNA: TGCAGTGCTGACTCTACTGGACTCGACACAGATACGCAGTATTTT. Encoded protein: CSADSTGLDTDTQYF.